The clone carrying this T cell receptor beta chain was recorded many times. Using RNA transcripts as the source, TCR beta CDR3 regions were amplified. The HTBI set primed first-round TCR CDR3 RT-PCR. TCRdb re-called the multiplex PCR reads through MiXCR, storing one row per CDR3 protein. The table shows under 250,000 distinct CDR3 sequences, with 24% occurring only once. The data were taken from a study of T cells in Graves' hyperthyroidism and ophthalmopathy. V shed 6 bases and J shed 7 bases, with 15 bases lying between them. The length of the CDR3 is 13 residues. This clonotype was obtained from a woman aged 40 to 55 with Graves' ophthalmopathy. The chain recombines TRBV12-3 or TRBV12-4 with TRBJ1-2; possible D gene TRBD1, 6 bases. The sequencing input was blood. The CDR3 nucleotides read TGTGCCAGCAGCTCCCGGACAGTTCGTGGCTACACCTTC. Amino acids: CASSSRTVRGYTF.